The 10 T cell receptor beta chains in this list originate from one sample, sequenced in a study of cytomegalovirus exposure and HLA in healthy donors. PCR employed 60 Vbeta and 13 Jbeta primers. Using immunoSEQ multiplex PCR, the repertoire was profiled, and TCRdb retains in-frame clones only, with some absent. This table has 170,000 or so clones, roughly 80% appearing once. Material: PBMCs. These receptors were obtained from a woman aged 50 to 65 in good health and CMV-seropositive.

The V and J genes are TRBV27 and TRBJ1-6, with a weak D call TRBD1 (5 bases). This CDR3 region has 15 residues. With 6 bases removed from V and 7 bases from J, the gap between germline ends came to 16 bases. Germline V lookup: CDR1 MNHEY, CDR2 SMNVEV (reference sequence). The CDR3 sequence is CASSRWGVGNSPLHF. Here the CDR3 DNA reads TGTGCCAGCAGCCGCTGGGGGGTAGGAAATTCACCCCTCCACTTT.

V usage is TRBV7-3 and J usage is TRBJ2-6; a possible D gene is TRBD1 (5 bases). Germline values: CDR1 SGHTA, CDR2 FQGTGA. The CDR3 extends over 15 amino acids. Trimming took off 5 bases at V and 4 bases at J, with 12 bases between the two ends. CDR3 in amino acids: CASSPFRAGANVLTF. In DNA form, the CDR3 reads TGTGCCAGCAGCCCCTTCAGGGCGGGGGCCAACGTCCTGACTTTC.

The chain combines TRBV30 with TRBJ2-1, with 9 bases identical to TRBD1. After removal of 5 bases from V and 1 base from J, the junction contained 6 bases not matched to a gene. The CDR3 has 15 amino acids. Germline assignment: CDR1 GTSNPN and CDR2 SVGIG (reference sequence). CDR3 sequence: CAWDRGSGSYNEQFF. The CDR3 nucleotides are TGTGCCTGGGACAGGGGGTCAGGATCCTACAATGAGCAGTTCTTC. Looking up the rest from reference TRBV30 and TRBJ2-1 gives the full variable domain: SQTIHQWPATLVQPVGSPLSLECTVEGTSNPNLYWYRQAAGRGLQLLFYSVGIGQISSEVPQNLSASRPQDRQFILSSKKLLLSDSGFYLCAWDRGSGSYNEQFFGPGTRLTVL.

This sequence joins TRBV9 and TRBJ2-3; tentative D call: TRBD2 (5 bases). This CDR3 spans 14 amino acids. V gave up 4 bases and J gave up 6 bases, with 15 bases separating them. Per the germline V gene, CDR1 is SGDLS and CDR2 is YYNGEE. The CDR3 sequence: CASSPRGGTDTQYF. The CDR3 DNA sequence: TGTGCCAGCAGCCCCCGAGGAGGTACGGATACGCAGTATTTT.

The chain couples TRBV7-9 to TRBJ2-7; a possible D gene is TRBD1 (7 bases). V lost 5 bases, J lost 7 bases, and 18 bases lay in between. Germline assignment: CDR1 SEHNR and CDR2 FQNEAQ (reference sequence). CDR3 length: 14 amino acids. This CDR3 reads CASSLGAGGREQYF. The DNA for the CDR3 is TGTGCCAGCAGCCTAGGGGCAGGGGGGAGGGAGCAGTACTTC. The variable domain in full, with the rest retrieved from reference TRBV7-9 and TRBJ2-7, is DTGVSQNPRHKITKRGQNVTFRCDPISEHNRLYWYRQTLGQGPEFLTYFQNEAQLEKSRLLSDRFSAERPKGSFSTLEIQRTEQGDSAMYLCASSLGAGGREQYFGPGTRLTVT.

This clone came up a few times. The rearrangement links TRBV23-1 to TRBJ2-7; D is possibly TRBD1 (6 bases). TRBV23-1 is treated as an ORF (open reading frame) with a function not yet certain. Trimming took 6 bases from V and 2 from J, leaving 14 bases between them. This CDR3 is built from 14 residues. The CDR3 nucleotides are TGCGCCAGCAGCCGGATTGGACAGCCCTACGAGCAGTACTTC. This translates into CASSRIGQPYEQYF.

DNA for the CDR3: TGTGCCAGCAGTCTCAACAGGGCTAGCAATCAGCCCCAGCATTTT. Its translation: CASSLNRASNQPQHF. J is TRBJ1-5 and V is TRBV27; weak D call: TRBD1 (6 bases). Deletions cut 5 bases from V and 0 bases from J, with 11 bases between. Germline V gene data show CDR1 as MNHEY and CDR2 as SMNVEV (reference sequence). The CDR3 is made up of 15 amino acids.

The chain has TRBV5-1 and TRBJ2-7, with 7 bases identical to TRBD1. The CDR3 is 15 amino acids. After removal of 4 bases from V and 0 bases from J, the junction contained 7 bases not matched to a gene. Germline V gives CDR1 SGHRS, CDR2 YFSETQ. The CDR3 sequence: CASSIGTVRSYEQYF. CDR3 DNA: TGCGCCAGCAGCATAGGGACAGTCCGCTCCTACGAGCAGTACTTC. The whole variable domain, remainder taken from reference TRBV5-1 and TRBJ2-7, is KAGVTQTPRYLIKTRGQQVTLSCSPISGHRSVSWYQQTPGQGLQFLFEYFSETQRNKGNFPGRFSGRQFSNSRSEMNVSTLELGDSALYLCASSIGTVRSYEQYFGPGTRLTVT.

J is TRBJ1-1 and V is TRBV9; unclear D gene. V was pared by 0 bases and J by 0 bases, with 6 bases between. This CDR3 spans 14 amino acids. The germline gives CDR1 SGDLS, CDR2 YYNGEE. In nucleotides, the CDR3 is TGTGCCAGCAGCGTAGGACACCTGAACACTGAAGCTTTCTTT. Protein sequence: CASSVGHLNTEAFF. The entire variable domain, with the rest obtained from reference TRBV9 and TRBJ1-1, is as follows: DSGVTQTPKHLITATGQRVTLRCSPRSGDLSVYWYQQSLDQGLQFLIQYYNGEERAKGNILERFSAQQFPDLHSELNLSSLELGDSALYFCASSVGHLNTEAFFGQGTRLTVV.

The gene calls are TRBV15 and TRBJ2-3, with TRBD2 matching 16 bases. The germline gives CDR1 LNHNV, CDR2 YYDKDF (reference sequence). The CDR3 consists of 17 residues. The V and J ends lost 5 bases and 5 bases, in that order; junction bases with no gene match: 7. The CDR3: CATSPGLAGGQGDTQYF. The CDR3 DNA sequence: TGTGCCACCAGCCCGGGACTAGCGGGGGGGCAAGGAGATACGCAGTATTTT.